Below, 10 T cell receptor beta chains from the same sample are listed, as sequenced in a study of blood T cell repertoires in COVID-19. Some clones are missing from TCRdb's copy, which holds only in-frame ones; the method was immunoSEQ multiplex PCR. The sample has about 380,000 clones, over 75% seen once. Material: PBMCs or T cells enriched from blood (not recorded which). These receptor sequences come from a woman in her thirties who had recovered from COVID-19.

The CDR3 region has the DNA TGCGCCAGCAGCCAAGAGACAGGGGACTCCCAGCATTTT. This sequence encodes CASSQETGDSQHF. The J gene is TRBJ1-5, the V gene TRBV4-1; 8 bases are a match to TRBD1. Per the germline V gene, CDR1 is MGHRA and CDR2 is YSYEKL. The J segment lost 11 bases and the V segment lost 0 bases, leaving 3 bases of the junction unmatched. The CDR3 spans 13 residues.

The rearrangement uses TRBV7-9 and TRBJ1-1, with TRBD1 matching over 7 bases. J was trimmed by 7 bases and V by 4 bases; bases with no gene match: 0. This CDR3 has 11 amino acids. Per the germline V gene, CDR1 is SEHNR and CDR2 is FQNEAQ (reference sequence). CDR3 region: CASSWDSEAFF. CDR3 DNA: TGTGCCAGCAGCTGGGACAGTGAAGCTTTCTTT.

The rearrangement joins TRBV7-9 to TRBJ2-7; 10 positions agree with TRBD1. This CDR3 spans 15 amino acids. CDR1 is SEHNR, CDR2 FQNEAQ, per germline (reference sequence). Unmatched junction bases numbered 6, after V lost 2 bases and J lost 5 bases. CDR3 residues: CASSLRTGGFNEQYF. The CDR3 coding sequence is TGTGCCAGCAGCTTAAGGACAGGGGGGTTCAACGAGCAGTACTTC.

The chain employs TRBV29-1 and TRBJ1-3, with D possibly matching TRBD1 (6 bases). CDR1 SQVTM and CDR2 ANQGSEA come from the germline V gene. Trimming removed 7 bases at V and 0 bases at J, with 10 bases between. This CDR3 has 13 residues. The CDR3 DNA reads as TGCAGCGCCGGACAGAACTCTGGAAACACCATATATTTT. Translating it yields CSAGQNSGNTIYF.

V and J are TRBV16 and TRBJ1-1; no clear D gene. Germline loops: CDR1 KGHSY, CDR2 FQNENV. The CDR3 contains 14 residues. V dropped 0 bases and J dropped 1 base, with 6 bases sitting between them. The CDR3 coding sequence is TGTGCCAGCAGCCAATCTTACAGGAACACTGAAGCTTTCTTT. Amino acid sequence: CASSQSYRNTEAFF.

J is TRBJ2-2 and V is TRBV19; TRBD1 matches at 9 bases. There are 19 residues in the CDR3. Trimming cost V 5 bases and J 1 base; bases outside gene matches: 14. Per the germline V gene, CDR1 is LNHDA and CDR2 is SQIVND (reference sequence). DNA of the CDR3: TGTGCCAGTAGTCCCTCGCCCTGGGACAGGGAGTTGAACACCGGGGAGCTGTTTTTT. Amino acids: CASSPSPWDRELNTGELFF.

The chain has TRBV24-1 and TRBJ2-3; D possibly corresponds to TRBD2 (5 bases). The length of the CDR3 is 15 residues. Germline CDR1 KGHDR, CDR2 SFDVKD. V lost 4 bases to trimming and J lost 4 bases, with 14 bases between them. In DNA form, the CDR3 reads TGTGCCACCAGTGACCCACGACTGGGAGCAGATACGCAGTATTTT. Its translation: CATSDPRLGADTQYF.

V is TRBV6-6 and J is TRBJ2-3; 8 bases are shared with TRBD2. From germline, CDR1 is MNHNY and CDR2 SVGAGI (reference sequence). J gave up 3 bases and V 6 bases, and 8 bases lay outside the gene matches. CDR3 length: 15 residues. The CDR3 loop is CASSLGGALTDTQYF. The CDR3, as DNA: TGTGCCAGCAGCCTCGGGGGGGCTCTAACAGATACGCAGTATTTT.

V and J are TRBV15 and TRBJ2-2; 7 bases are shared with TRBD2. V lost 1 base and J lost 6; bases outside the gene matches: 8. Germline V gives CDR1 LNHNV, CDR2 YYDKDF (reference sequence). CDR3 size: 16 residues. CDR3 coding DNA: TGTGCCACCAGCAGAGGTGATACTAGCGCTCCCGGGGAGCTGTTTTTT. This encodes CATSRGDTSAPGELFF.

The J gene is TRBJ2-5, the V gene TRBV5-1; D may be TRBD1 (6 bases). The CDR3 has 14 amino acids. V lost 0 bases and J lost 4, with 10 bases in between. Per germline, CDR1 SGHRS and CDR2 YFSETQ. The CDR3 is CASSLVQGVETQYF. Written as DNA, the CDR3 is TGCGCCAGCAGCTTGGTACAGGGAGTAGAGACCCAGTACTTC.